Many counts were recorded for the clone carrying this T cell receptor beta chain. Its antigen is unidentified. CDR3 length equals 15 residues. The trim removed 0 bases at V and 7 bases at J, leaving 5 bases unmatched. Time point of the sample: newly diagnosed GD, antithyroid drugs for less than 3 months. The TCR library was made from RNA extracted from PBMCs. Graves' disease diagnosis used American Thyroid Association guidelines. This specimen belongs to a study of regulatory T cells in long-lasting Graves disease. Study information: Under 3 months of antithyroid drugs had been taken by newly diagnosed Graves' patients.

Arm-PCR of CDR3 regions and iRepertoire HTBI primers were used to build TCR beta libraries. One entry per CDR3 protein, called by TCRdb with MiXCR from the multiplex PCR reads. The table includes fewer than 350,000 distinct CDR3 sequences, about a sixth detected once. Whole-study findings and limits: Accuracy might have suffered from few samples. With persistent disease, TRBV28, TRBJ1-2 and TRBJ2-5 were the favored segments.

The TCR was taken from a female donor with Graves disease. This material consisted of peripheral blood mononuclear cells (PBMCs), taken at new diagnosis, from a patient treated with antithyroid drugs. The chain uses TRBV12-3 or TRBV12-4 and TRBJ1-4; TRBD1 aligns across 7 bases. DNA for the CDR3: TGTGCCAGCAGTTTAGCGCGTCAGGGGGTTGAAAAACTGTTTTTT. This codes for CASSLARQGVEKLFF.